The sequence of this T cell receptor beta chain was determined in a study of cytomegalovirus exposure and HLA in healthy donors. Across the study: Inside one of the first data releases sat roughly 80 million unique TCRs taken from HLA-typed donors.

The PCR had 60 Vbeta and 13 Jbeta primers. Generated by immunoSEQ multiplex PCR, the TCRdb table keeps only in-frame clones and is missing some. Of about 160,000 clones listed, 70% to 85% are singletons. CDR1 is SEHNR, CDR2 FQNEAQ, per germline (reference sequence). The CDR3 is made up of 14 amino acids. V gave up 4 bases and J gave up 4 bases; unmatched junction bases: 4. Sequenced: PBMCs. The clonotype comes from a man aged 40-50 years in good health and CMV-seronegative. This chain uses TRBV7-9 with TRBJ1-5; TRBD1 matches at 7 bases. CDR3 sequence reads: CASSWGRGNQPQHF. CDR3 nucleotides: TGTGCCAGCAGCTGGGGCAGGGGGAATCAGCCCCAGCATTTT. The variable domain in full, completed from reference TRBV7-9 and TRBJ1-5, reads DTGVSQNPRHKITKRGQNVTFRCDPISEHNRLYWYRQTLGQGPEFLTYFQNEAQLEKSRLLSDRFSAERPKGSFSTLEIQRTEQGDSAMYLCASSWGRGNQPQHFGDGTRLSIL.